Given below is one T cell receptor (beta chain) in context. Its matching antigen is unknown. Investigators reverse transcribed all isolated RNA, so they sequenced expressed TCRB transcripts. Sequencing was performed with immunoSEQ multiplex PCR; in TCRdb, only in-frame clones are kept and a portion is missing. Found here are around 280,000 clones, about 15% of them singletons; the top ten hold about 0.014%. The sample originates from a study of beta chain features in type 1 diabetes. General study results and limits: The study found moderately but significantly shorter TCRB CDR3s in all four CD4+ subsets of Type 1 diabetes patients.

Germline values: CDR1 SEHNR, CDR2 FQNEAQ (reference sequence). V lost 4 bases, J lost 4 bases, and 11 bases lay in between. The CDR3 is 14 residues long. Material: naive CD4+ T cells from blood. This clonotype was sampled from a man between 18 and 35 years old with type 1 diabetes. This rearrangement joins TRBV7-9 to TRBJ2-1; the D gene is possibly TRBD2 (6 bases). CDR3 nucleotides: TGTGCCAGCAGCTCGCGGGGCCTTTACAATGAGCAGTTCTTC. Its translation: CASSSRGLYNEQFF.